A selection of T cell receptor beta chains follows, all from one sample in a study of cytomegalovirus exposure and HLA in healthy donors. Here immunoSEQ multiplex PCR was the method, and the copy in TCRdb shows in-frame clones only, minus some. The sample shows over 90,000 clones, around 60% of them seen only once. Sequenced sample: PBMCs. Receptors originate from a human donor in good health. Both conserved end residues are part of each CDR3. Fields, in order: clone size, J gene, V gene, D gene, CDR3 protein, CDR3 DNA. The D gene is left open where the match is weak. Clone size, where shown, is once, few, many, or a class for clones that have expanded.

- | TRBJ2-6 | TRBV28 | - | CASSFRGGDSGANVLTF | TGTGCCAGCAGTTTTAGGGGAGGAGACTCTGGGGCCAACGTCCTGACTTTC
- | TRBJ2-7 | TRBV20-1 | - | CSARFYGEQYF | TGCAGTGCTAGGTTTTACGGCGAGCAGTACTTC
- | TRBJ2-7 | TRBV29-1 | - | CSVEDRASYEQYF | TGCAGCGTTGAAGACAGGGCCTCCTACGAGCAGTACTTC
- | TRBJ2-5 | TRBV27 | TRBD2 | CASSFLAGTQETQYF | TGTGCCAGCAGTTTTCTAGCGGGAACCCAAGAGACCCAGTACTTC
few | TRBJ2-6 | TRBV10-3 | TRBD1 | CAISGQGTDSGANVLTF | TGTGCCATCAGTGGTCAGGGGACAGACTCTGGGGCCAACGTCCTGACTTTC
- | TRBJ2-2 | TRBV7-9 | - | CASTIGPSVTGELFF | TGTGCCAGCACCATTGGCCCCTCAGTCACCGGGGAGCTGTTTTTT
- | TRBJ2-2 | TRBV19 | - | CASSLLNTGELFF | TGTGCCAGTAGTCTACTGAACACCGGGGAGCTGTTTTTT
few | TRBJ1-4 | TRBV7-8 | - | CASSIRRVQNEKLFF | TGTGCCAGCAGCATCCGCCGGGTCCAAAATGAAAAACTGTTTTTT
few | TRBJ1-2 | TRBV5-6 | TRBD1 | CASSFGDRLNYGYTF | TGTGCCAGCAGCTTCGGGGACAGACTTAACTATGGCTACACCTTC
few | TRBJ1-4 | TRBV2 | - | CASTGGQLNEKLFF | TGTGCCAGCACTGGTGGACAGCTGAATGAAAAACTGTTTTTT
- | TRBJ2-3 | TRBV5-1 | TRBD1 | CASSPSDRVPGNTQYF | TGCGCCAGCAGCCCCTCCGACAGGGTCCCGGGGAATACGCAGTATTTT
few | TRBJ2-7 | TRBV28 | TRBD1 | CASSSTGDEQYF | TGTGCCAGCAGTTCGACAGGGGACGAGCAGTACTTC
few | TRBJ2-7 | TRBV7-8 | TRBD2 | CASSSRTSGSYEQYF | TGTGCCAGCAGCTCAAGGACTAGCGGGAGTTACGAGCAGTACTTC
- | TRBJ1-1 | TRBV28 | - | CASSLIQGRAFF | TGTGCCAGCAGTTTAATACAGGGTCGGGCTTTCTTT
- | TRBJ1-3 | TRBV7-9 | - | CASSQNSGNTIYF | TGTGCCAGCAGCCAAAACTCTGGAAACACCATATATTTT
- | TRBJ1-1 | TRBV18 | - | CASSPPISGAEAFF | TGTGCCAGCTCACCACCAATATCCGGGGCTGAAGCTTTCTTT
- | TRBJ1-6 | TRBV30 | - | CAWTQGAYNSPLHF | TGTGCCTGGACGCAGGGCGCCTATAATTCACCCCTCCACTTT
few | TRBJ2-1 | TRBV7-9 | TRBD2 | CASSFRTSGRTMENEQFF | TGTGCCAGCAGCTTCCGGACTAGCGGGAGAACGATGGAAAATGAGCAGTTCTTC
- | TRBJ1-1 | TRBV28 | - | CASSAQGEAFF | TGTGCCAGCAGTGCACAGGGTGAGGCTTTCTTT
- | TRBJ1-1 | TRBV14 | - | CASSPLQVNTEAFF | TGTGCCAGCAGCCCGTTACAAGTGAACACTGAAGCTTTCTTT
- | TRBJ2-3 | TRBV30 | TRBD1 | CAWTPDRGELDTQYF | TGTGCCTGGACCCCGGACAGGGGGGAATTGGATACGCAGTATTTT
- | TRBJ2-7 | TRBV10-2 | TRBD2 | CASSVKRGTYEQYF | TGCGCCAGCAGTGTTAAGCGGGGCACCTACGAGCAGTACTTC
- | TRBJ1-2 | TRBV6-5 | - | CASSTGGYGYTF | TGTGCCAGCAGCACCGGGGGGTATGGCTACACCTTC
- | TRBJ2-7 | TRBV7-2 | - | CASSLGPGLYEQYF | TGTGCCAGCAGCTTAGGTCCAGGGCTGTACGAGCAGTACTTC
- | TRBJ2-3 | TRBV2 | TRBD1 | CARGQASTDTQYF | TGTGCCAGAGGACAGGCGAGCACAGATACGCAGTATTTT
few | TRBJ2-3 | TRBV5-1 | - | CASRPGQPISTDTQYF | TGCGCCAGCAGACCCGGACAACCCATTAGCACAGATACGCAGTATTTT
- | TRBJ1-1 | TRBV30 | TRBD1 | CAWGTARGEAFF | TGTGCCTGGGGGACAGCCCGAGGAGAAGCTTTCTTT
- | TRBJ2-1 | TRBV29-1 | TRBD1 | CSVADRGQGAANEQFF | TGCAGCGTTGCCGATCGAGGTCAGGGGGCTGCCAATGAGCAGTTCTTC
- | TRBJ2-7 | TRBV6-1 | TRBD2 | CASSDRLAGVGRPYEQYF | TGTGCCAGCAGTGATAGACTAGCGGGAGTAGGAAGACCCTACGAGCAGTACTTC
- | TRBJ2-1 | TRBV29-1 | - | CSVEDRGYDYNEQFF | TGCAGCGTTGAAGATAGAGGGTACGACTACAATGAGCAGTTCTTC
- | TRBJ2-2 | TRBV12-5 | - | CASALNGGTGELFF | TGTGCTAGTGCTCTCAACGGGGGCACCGGGGAGCTGTTTTTT
- | TRBJ1-2 | TRBV13 | - | CASSSDSYGYTF | TGTGCCAGCAGCTCAGACAGCTATGGCTACACCTTC
- | TRBJ2-7 | TRBV27 | - | CASSFAGQTYEQYF | TGTGCCAGCAGTTTCGCCGGACAGACCTACGAGCAGTACTTC
- | TRBJ2-7 | TRBV6-6 | - | CASSGTRGVYEQYF | TGTGCCAGCAGCGGCACACGGGGAGTCTACGAGCAGTACTTC
few | TRBJ2-3 | TRBV19 | TRBD2 | CASSIDQTGLSTDTQYF | TGTGCCAGTAGTATAGATCAGACGGGACTAAGCACAGATACGCAGTATTTT
- | TRBJ1-5 | TRBV19 | - | CASRLGHLNQPQHF | TGTGCCAGTAGATTGGGACACTTAAATCAGCCCCAGCATTTT
- | TRBJ1-1 | TRBV6-6 | TRBD1 | CASSRQGGNTEAFF | TGTGCCAGCAGTAGACAGGGTGGGAACACTGAAGCTTTCTTT
once | TRBJ1-2 | TRBV6-1 | TRBD1 | CASSGTGGWQYGYTF | TGTGCCAGCAGTGGGACAGGGGGCTGGCAATATGGCTACACCTTC
- | TRBJ2-7 | TRBV7-4 | TRBD2 | CASSSPGLAGGPLSYEQYF | TGTGCCAGCAGCTCACCGGGACTAGCGGGAGGGCCTCTATCCTACGAGCAGTACTTC
- | TRBJ2-7 | TRBV30 | - | CAWSSPESYEQYF | TGTGCCTGGAGTAGTCCGGAGTCCTACGAGCAGTACTTC
few | TRBJ2-2 | TRBV5-1 | TRBD2 | CASSFLGTSLNTGELFF | TGCGCCAGCAGCTTTCTAGGGACTAGCCTCAACACCGGGGAGCTGTTTTTT
- | TRBJ1-2 | TRBV28 | TRBD1 | CASSIRGLLDGYTF | TGTGCCAGCAGTATCAGGGGGCTCTTAGATGGCTACACCTTC
- | TRBJ1-2 | TRBV7-2 | TRBD1 | CASSATPGQGAGGYTF | TGTGCCAGCAGCGCTACCCCGGGACAGGGTGCGGGGGGCTACACCTTC
- | TRBJ2-7 | TRBV30 | TRBD1 | CAWSQGVSHEQYF | TGTGCCTGGAGTCAGGGGGTTTCCCACGAGCAGTACTTC
- | TRBJ2-5 | TRBV5-1 | TRBD1 | CASSLTPGQKETQYF | TGCGCCAGCAGCTTGACTCCGGGACAGAAAGAGACCCAGTACTTC
- | TRBJ1-3 | TRBV5-6 | - | CASSQTVTGTGNTIYF | TGTGCCAGCAGCCAAACGGTGACGGGAACTGGAAACACCATATATTTT
- | TRBJ1-1 | TRBV7-9 | - | CSSSTPGAEAFF | TGTTCCAGCAGCACCCCAGGCGCTGAAGCTTTCTTT
- | TRBJ2-7 | TRBV29-1 | TRBD2 | CSAKLSGISYEQYF | TGCAGCGCTAAACTTAGCGGGATCTCCTACGAGCAGTACTTC
- | TRBJ1-2 | TRBV19 | TRBD1 | CASCLSGTGGSGYTF | TGTGCCAGCTGCCTTTCCGGGACAGGGGGATCTGGCTACACCTTC
- | TRBJ1-1 | TRBV6-6 | - | CASSQEGGVTEAFF | TGTGCCAGCAGCCAGGAGGGAGGCGTCACTGAAGCTTTCTTT
few | TRBJ1-1 | TRBV9 | - | CASSPWGGTEAFF | TGTGCCAGCAGCCCCTGGGGGGGCACTGAAGCTTTCTTT
- | TRBJ1-3 | TRBV30 | - | CAWRPDIPSGNTIYF | TGTGCCTGGCGCCCGGACATCCCCTCTGGAAACACCATATATTTT
- | TRBJ2-3 | TRBV7-2 | TRBD1 | CASSSDRVGTDTQYF | TGTGCCAGCAGCTCCGACAGGGTAGGCACAGATACGCAGTATTTT
- | TRBJ2-1 | TRBV7-9 | TRBD1 | CASSSLTGGSYNEQFF | TGTGCCAGCAGCTCGCTCACAGGGGGATCCTACAATGAGCAGTTCTTC
- | TRBJ2-1 | TRBV11-1 | - | CASSFETTYEQFF | TGTGCCAGCAGCTTTGAGACTACCTATGAGCAGTTCTTC
few | TRBJ2-2 | TRBV7-2 | TRBD2 | CASEKGGRGHGELFF | TGTGCCAGCGAGAAAGGCGGGAGGGGCCACGGGGAGCTGTTTTTT
- | TRBJ2-7 | TRBV7-9 | TRBD2 | CASSLRGGTSSSYEQYF | TGTGCCAGCAGCTTACGGGGGGGGACATCATCCTCCTACGAGCAGTACTTC
once | TRBJ2-1 | TRBV2 | TRBD2 | CASTLAGVNEQFF | TGTGCCAGCACCCTAGCGGGAGTGAATGAGCAGTTCTTC
- | TRBJ1-6 | TRBV5-4 | TRBD1 | CASSQGQQTYNSPLHF | TGTGCCAGCAGCCAGGGACAGCAGACCTATAATTCACCCCTCCACTTT
- | TRBJ2-5 | TRBV5-1 | - | CASSLEGQETQYF | TGCGCCAGCAGCTTGGAGGGGCAAGAGACCCAGTACTTC